Listed below are T cell receptor beta chains from one sample, sequenced in a study of blood T cell repertoires in COVID-19. Repertoires were generated with immunoSEQ multiplex PCR, while TCRdb's copy carries only in-frame clones and drops some. The repertoire has roughly 69,000 clones, less than 90% of them found once; the top ten carry roughly 4%. The sequenced material came from peripheral blood. These receptors all come from a man aged 50-59 years with active COVID-19. Each CDR3 is given with its conserved first and last residue. A D gene is named only where the DNA matches it firmly. Clone sizes are given selectively: once, few, many, or a class where the clone is expanded.

V	D	size	J	DNA	CDR3
TRBV19	TRBD1	.	TRBJ1-2	TGTGCCAGTTTAAATACAGGGGCCAACTATGGCTACACCTTC	CASLNTGANYGYTF
TRBV19	TRBD2	.	TRBJ2-3	TGTGCCAGTAGTATCCTAGCGGGGCCCACAGATACGCAGTATTTT	CASSILAGPTDTQYF
TRBV9	TRBD1	once	TRBJ2-1	TGTGCCAGCAGCGTAGTAGGGGGCTCCAATGGTGTCGAGCAGTTCTTC	CASSVVGGSNGVEQFF
TRBV18	.	.	TRBJ2-7	TGTGCCAGCTCACCGGACAGTCCCGAGCAGTACTTC	CASSPDSPEQYF
TRBV7-8	TRBD1	.	TRBJ1-6	TGTGCCAGCAGCCTCCCCGGACAGGCCTATAATTCACCCCTCCACTTT	CASSLPGQAYNSPLHF
TRBV23-1	TRBD1	.	TRBJ2-7	TGCGCCAGTGGGGACAGGGGCTCCTACGAGCAGTACTTC	CASGDRGSYEQYF
TRBV7-9	.	few	TRBJ1-5	TGTGCCAGCAGCCGGACGGGAAGGGACAATCAGCCCCAGCATTTT	CASSRTGRDNQPQHF
TRBV4-3	.	.	TRBJ2-7	TGCGCCAGCAGCCAAGCAGATCAGGGATACGAGCAGTACTTC	CASSQADQGYEQYF
TRBV7-2	.	.	TRBJ2-7	TGTGCCAGCAGCCCGCTTTCCGGTCTCTACGAGCAGTACTTC	CASSPLSGLYEQYF
TRBV12-3/TRBV12-4	TRBD1	.	TRBJ1-2	TGTGCCAGCACACAGGGGCGGAACTATGGCTACACCTTC	CASTQGRNYGYTF
TRBV21-1	.	.	TRBJ2-7	TGTGCCAGCAGCAAACATGAGGGTGGGGAAGGCCGGACCCCCCACGAGCAGTACTTC	CASSKHEGGEGRTPHEQYF
TRBV7-2	TRBD2	few	TRBJ2-5	TGTGCCAGCAGCTTTACTAGCGGCCAAGAGACCCAGTACTTC	CASSFTSGQETQYF
TRBV4-1	TRBD1	.	TRBJ1-3	TGCGCCAGCAGCCGAGACCGGGACAGCTCTGGAAACACCATATATTTT	CASSRDRDSSGNTIYF
TRBV7-2	.	once	TRBJ2-7	TGTGCCAGCAGCTTAGTTAGGGACACCTACGAGCAGTACTTC	CASSLVRDTYEQYF
TRBV4-3	.	.	TRBJ2-7	TGCGCCAGCAGCCAAGATTTCGGGGAATCCTACGAGCAGTACTTC	CASSQDFGESYEQYF
TRBV9	TRBD2	.	TRBJ2-7	TGTGCCAGCAGCGGGAGCGGGAGGCGTACCTACGAGCAGTACTTC	CASSGSGRRTYEQYF
TRBV3-1/TRBV3-2	.	.	TRBJ1-6	TGTGCCAGCAGCCAGGAGACAGGAGCGGATAATTCACCCCTCCACTTT	CASSQETGADNSPLHF
TRBV4-1	TRBD1	.	TRBJ1-1	TGCGCCAGCAGCCCGGGACAGGGTGGAGTAGGGACTGAAGCTTTCTTT	CASSPGQGGVGTEAFF
TRBV5-1	.	.	TRBJ1-3	TGCGCCAGCAGCTCCGGGCCGGGGGGAAACACCATATATTTT	CASSSGPGGNTIYF
TRBV27	.	.	TRBJ2-4	TGTGCCAGCAGTTTAGAGGGATCGGGCGGCATTCAGTACTTC	CASSLEGSGGIQYF
TRBV25-1	.	.	TRBJ1-2	TGTGCCAGCAGTGAATCAGCCAGGGCCTGGCGGGGCTACACCTTC	CASSESARAWRGYTF
TRBV5-5	.	.	TRBJ1-3	TGTGCCAGCAGCTTGTCCGTCTCTCTGGGAAACACCATATATTTT	CASSLSVSLGNTIYF
TRBV7-6	.	.	TRBJ1-4	TGTGCCAGCAGCTGGGGCCAGGGTGGCAATGAAAAACTGTTTTTT	CASSWGQGGNEKLFF
TRBV12-3/TRBV12-4	TRBD1	.	TRBJ2-7	TGTGCCAGCAGACGCAGGGGGCCGGACGAGCAGTACTTC	CASRRRGPDEQYF
TRBV10-3	.	.	TRBJ2-7	TGTGCCATCAGTGAGCAGGGGTTTGGAGGTTACGAGCAGTACTTC	CAISEQGFGGYEQYF
TRBV24-1	TRBD1	.	TRBJ2-2	TGTGCCACCAGTGAGGACAGGGACGCCGGGGAGCTGTTTTTT	CATSEDRDAGELFF
TRBV18	TRBD1	.	TRBJ1-1	TGTGCCAGCTCACCGGGATATCCCACAGGGGCGCCGAACACTGAAGCTTTCTTT	CASSPGYPTGAPNTEAFF
TRBV10-1	TRBD2	.	TRBJ2-3	TGCGCCCCCTCGACGGGAGGGTGGGCAGATACGCAGTATTTT	CAPSTGGWADTQYF
TRBV24-1	TRBD1	.	TRBJ2-2	TGTGCCACCAGTGATTTAAGGCCAGGGGGCACCGGGGAGCTGTTTTTT	CATSDLRPGGTGELFF
TRBV9	.	.	TRBJ1-2	TGTGCCAGCAGCGGACAGGATTTTATCGAATATGGCTACACCTTC	CASSGQDFIEYGYTF
TRBV28	TRBD2	few	TRBJ2-4	TGTGCCAGCAGTTTAGGACTAGCGGTCCCGTTCCCCAAAAACATTCAGTACTTC	CASSLGLAVPFPKNIQYF
TRBV29-1	TRBD1	.	TRBJ2-1	TGCAGCGTTGTGGGGACAGGGGGGAATGAGCAGTTCTTC	CSVVGTGGNEQFF
TRBV18	.	.	TRBJ1-5	TGTGCCAGCTCAGAACAGGAGGGAAATCAGCCCCAGCATTTT	CASSEQEGNQPQHF
TRBV30	.	.	TRBJ2-7	TGTGCCTGGAGTTTTAGCTACGAGCAGTACTTC	CAWSFSYEQYF
TRBV24-1	TRBD1	.	TRBJ2-1	TGTGCCACCAGTGATTCCGGGACAGGGGCCCAGGGGGAGCAGTTCTTC	CATSDSGTGAQGEQFF
TRBV18	TRBD1	.	TRBJ1-5	TGTGCCAGCTCACCACAAGGACAGGCCCCCAATCAGCCCCAGCATTTT	CASSPQGQAPNQPQHF
TRBV19	.	.	TRBJ2-2	TGTGCCAGTAGTATCCGGGGAACCGGGGAGCTGTTTTTT	CASSIRGTGELFF
TRBV27	.	.	TRBJ1-2	TGTGCCAGCAGTTTATTCGGGGGAGGGGGAAACTATGGCTACACCTTC	CASSLFGGGGNYGYTF